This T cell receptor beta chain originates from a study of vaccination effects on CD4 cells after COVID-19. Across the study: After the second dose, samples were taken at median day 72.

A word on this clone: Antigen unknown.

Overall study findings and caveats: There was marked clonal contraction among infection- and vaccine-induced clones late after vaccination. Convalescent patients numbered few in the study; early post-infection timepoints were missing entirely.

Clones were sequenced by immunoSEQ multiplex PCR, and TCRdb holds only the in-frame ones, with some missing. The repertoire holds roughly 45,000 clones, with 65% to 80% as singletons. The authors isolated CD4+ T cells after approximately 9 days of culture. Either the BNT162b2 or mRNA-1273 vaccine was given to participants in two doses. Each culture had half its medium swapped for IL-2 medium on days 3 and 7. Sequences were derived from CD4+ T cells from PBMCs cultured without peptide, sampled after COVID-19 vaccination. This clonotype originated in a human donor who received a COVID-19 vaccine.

The DNA for the CDR3 is TGTGCCAGCAGCTTAGCGGCGGGGCGCACAGATACGCAGTATTTT. This codes for CASSLAAGRTDTQYF. The V call is TRBV7-9, the J call TRBJ2-3; D is possibly TRBD2 (6 bases). CDR1 and CDR2 (germline): SEHNR, FQNEAQ (reference sequence). The CDR3 totals 15 residues. Trimming removed 0 bases at V and 1 base at J, with 8 bases between.